The next 25 T cell receptor beta chains were all read from a single sample in a study of radiotherapy plus CTLA-4 blockade in lung cancer. Here immunoSEQ multiplex PCR was the method, and the copy in TCRdb shows in-frame clones only, minus some. There are just under 60,000 clones in the sample; around 80% occur only once, and almost 4% lies in the top ten. Sequencing used peripheral blood, obtained from a patient treated with radiotherapy plus ipilimumab. The receptors originated from a human donor with non-small cell lung cancer who had a partial response to radiotherapy plus ipilimumab.

The J gene is TRBJ1-1, the V gene TRBV18; 7 bases align to TRBD1. Germline V gives CDR1 KGHSH, CDR2 LQKENI. The CDR3 runs 15 residues. Losses at the gene ends were 5 bases for V and 4 bases for J; bases not matched to a gene: 10. CDR3 in amino acids: CASSVRQGDVTEAFF. As DNA, the CDR3 is TGTGCCAGCTCAGTCCGACAGGGCGATGTCACTGAAGCTTTCTTT. Drawing the rest from reference TRBV18 and TRBJ1-1, the complete variable domain is NAGVMQNPRHLVRRRGQEARLRCSPMKGHSHVYWYRQLPEEGLKFMVYLQKENIIDESGMPKERFSAEFPKEGPSILRIQQVVRGDSAAYFCASSVRQGDVTEAFFGQGTRLTVV.

In its sample, this clone was seen a few times. The rearrangement joins TRBV19 to TRBJ1-5; the match to TRBD1 covers 7 bases. Germline loops: CDR1 LNHDA, CDR2 SQIVND (reference sequence). The CDR3 runs 15 residues. The V gene end was trimmed by 7 bases and the J gene end by 5 bases; junction bases not matched to a gene: 11. CDR3: CASTPTDRNHQPQHF. In DNA, the CDR3 is TGTGCCAGTACCCCCACGGACAGGAATCATCAGCCCCAGCATTTT. Based on the CDR3 plus reference TRBV19 and TRBJ1-5, the full variable domain is DGGITQSPKYLFRKEGQNVTLSCEQNLNHDAMYWYRQDPGQGLRLIYYSQIVNDFQKGDIAEGYSVSREKKESFPLTVTSAQKNPTAFYLCASTPTDRNHQPQHFGDGTRLSIL.

The chain uses TRBV10-3 and TRBJ2-7; TRBD1 matches 12 bases. V trimming: 6 bases; J trimming: 5 bases; junction bases outside the gene matches: 2. Germline V gene lookup returns CDR1 ENHRY and CDR2 SYGVKD. The CDR3 sequence is 13 residues long. CDR3 residues: CAIRGTGGDEQYF. The DNA of the CDR3 is TGTGCCATCAGGGGGACAGGGGGCGACGAGCAGTACTTC.

In this sample, this clone turned up a few times. The chain combines TRBV27 with TRBJ2-2; 10 bases agree with TRBD2. Trimming took 6 bases from V and 7 from J; bases not matched to a gene: 8. Germline CDR1 is MNHEY and CDR2 is SMNVEV (reference sequence). The length of the CDR3 is 15 residues. CDR3 loop: CASSRRLAGDGELFF. In nucleotides, the CDR3 is TGTGCCAGCAGCCGACGACTAGCGGGTGACGGGGAGCTGTTTTTT.

The V call is TRBV6-6, the J call TRBJ1-5; 7 bases agree with TRBD1. Germline loops: CDR1 MNHNY, CDR2 SVGAGI (reference sequence). V shed 6 bases, J shed 7 bases, and the junction held 6 bases outside the gene matches. This CDR3 region has 13 residues. In DNA, the CDR3 is TGTGCCAGCAGCCCCGACAGGGTCCAGCCCCAGCATTTT. Its protein product is CASSPDRVQPQHF.

The chain combines TRBV5-1 with TRBJ2-2, with 7 bases that match TRBD1. Germline V gives CDR1 SGHRS, CDR2 YFSETQ. J gave up 4 bases and V 0 bases, and 9 bases lay outside the gene matches. The CDR3 loop spans 17 amino acids. DNA for the CDR3: TGCGCCAGCAGCTTGGAACCGGACAGGTCGGGCACCGGGGAGCTGTTTTTT. It encodes CASSLEPDRSGTGELFF. Full variable domain (missing parts from reference TRBV5-1 and TRBJ2-2): KAGVTQTPRYLIKTRGQQVTLSCSPISGHRSVSWYQQTPGQGLQFLFEYFSETQRNKGNFPGRFSGRQFSNSRSEMNVSTLELGDSALYLCASSLEPDRSGTGELFFGEGSRLTVL.

The J gene is TRBJ2-1, the V gene TRBV1; the DNA was not used to check the table's D call, TRBD2. TRBV1 is noted as a pseudogene. The CDR3 is made up of 18 amino acids. The CDR3 nucleotides are TGCACCAGCAGCCACGATACTAGCGGGGGGGACTCCTACGATGAGCAGTTCTTC. Amino acids: CTSSHDTSGGDSYDEQFF.

The chain recombines TRBV7-7 with TRBJ2-5; TRBD2 is a possible D gene (5 bases). The CDR3 has 13 amino acids. V was trimmed by 1 base and J by 2 bases, leaving 5 bases between them. Germline CDR1 SSHAT, CDR2 FNYEAQ (reference sequence). CDR3 DNA: TGTGCCAGCAGCTTAGGCGGGCAAGAGACCCAGTACTTC. It is translated as CASSLGGQETQYF.

V usage is TRBV4-3 and J usage is TRBJ1-1, with D unclear. This CDR3 spans 15 amino acids. Germline values: CDR1 LGHNA, CDR2 YSLEER. With 0 bases removed from V and 7 bases from J, the gap between germline ends came to 15 bases. DNA for the CDR3: TGCGCCAGCAGCCAAGAATTGGGAGGCGCGGGTGAAGCTTTCTTT. It specifies CASSQELGGAGEAFF.

This sequence joins TRBV9 and TRBJ1-3, with a weak D call TRBD1 (5 bases). The CDR3 has 16 residues. The germline V and J ends were trimmed by 4 bases and 1 base, with 15 bases remaining between them. Germline loops: CDR1 SGDLS, CDR2 YYNGEE. Here the CDR3 reads CASSPQVPGSGNTIYF. The CDR3 bases are TGTGCCAGCAGCCCCCAGGTTCCAGGGTCTGGAAACACCATATATTTT.

This clone occurred a few times. V and J are TRBV7-9 and TRBJ2-7, with D uncertain. The CDR3 sequence is 14 residues long. Trimming left V 7 bases short and J 5 bases short, with 18 bases between. Germline V gene sequence: CDR1 SEHNR, CDR2 FQNEAQ (reference sequence). CDR3 protein: CASTNFRNFNEQYF. The CDR3 DNA is TGTGCCAGCACCAATTTTCGAAACTTCAACGAGCAGTACTTC.

The rearrangement joins TRBV7-9 to TRBJ1-1, with D possibly being TRBD1 (6 bases). Between the trimmed V and J ends, which lost 1 base and 5 bases, there was a span of 11 bases. Per germline, CDR1 SEHNR and CDR2 FQNEAQ (reference sequence). CDR3 length: 14 residues. CDR3 region: CASSLGGGETEAFF. The CDR3 DNA sequence: TGTGCCAGCAGCTTAGGGGGGGGCGAGACTGAAGCTTTCTTT.

The V call is TRBV6-5, the J call TRBJ2-7; the match to TRBD1 covers 7 bases. Trimming took 3 bases from V and 11 from J; bases not matched to a gene: 13. Germline values: CDR1 MNHEY, CDR2 SVGAGI. The CDR3 has 14 amino acids. The CDR3 DNA follows: TGTGCCAGCAGTTATAGCCGGGACAGCTCTGGGGAGTACTTC. Translation gives CASSYSRDSSGEYF.

The chain links TRBV19 to TRBJ2-2; 9 nucleotides align to TRBD1. Unmatched junction bases numbered 6, after V lost 3 bases and J lost 4 bases. Germline loops: CDR1 LNHDA, CDR2 SQIVND (reference sequence). CDR3 size: 16 residues. The CDR3 DNA sequence: TGTGCCAGTAGTATGTTGGGACAGGGTGGCACCGGGGAGCTGTTTTTT. Translated, it gives CASSMLGQGGTGELFF. Variable domain in full (rest from reference TRBV19 and TRBJ2-2): DGGITQSPKYLFRKEGQNVTLSCEQNLNHDAMYWYRQDPGQGLRLIYYSQIVNDFQKGDIAEGYSVSREKKESFPLTVTSAQKNPTAFYLCASSMLGQGGTGELFFGEGSRLTVL.

The rearrangement joins TRBV10-1 to TRBJ2-7; weak D call: TRBD1 (6 bases). Trimming removed 3 bases at V and 3 bases at J, with 15 bases between. The CDR3 length is 15 residues. CDR1 and CDR2 (germline): WNHNN, SYGVQD (reference sequence). CDR3 coding DNA: TGCGCCAGCAGTGACCCAGAGACAGGACGCTACGAGCAGTACTTC. Translation: CASSDPETGRYEQYF.

This clone was seen a handful of times. This chain connects TRBV4-1 to TRBJ2-1, with no clear D. The CDR3 is 17 residues long. The V and J ends lost 1 base and 0 bases respectively, with 13 bases between them. Germline V gene sequence: CDR1 MGHRA, CDR2 YSYEKL. As DNA, the CDR3 is TGCGCCAGCAGCCAAGTTGTCGTCGGGTTCTCCTACAATGAGCAGTTCTTC. Protein product: CASSQVVVGFSYNEQFF.

The chain combines TRBV4-1 with TRBJ2-1, with 10 bases matching TRBD1. The CDR3 length is 16 residues. Germline V lookup: CDR1 MGHRA, CDR2 YSYEKL. V shed 0 bases, J shed 7 bases, and the junction held 6 bases outside the gene matches. The CDR3 nucleotides are TGCGCCAGCAGCCAAGATGGACAGGGGGTTATGAATGAGCAGTTCTTC. Protein sequence: CASSQDGQGVMNEQFF.

The chain uses TRBV19 and TRBJ1-6; D gene ambiguous. Trimming removed 5 bases at V and 0 bases at J, with 11 bases between. This CDR3 has 16 residues. From germline, CDR1 is LNHDA and CDR2 SQIVND (reference sequence). The CDR3 loop is CASSLGRSSYNSPLHF. DNA of the CDR3: TGTGCCAGTAGTCTAGGACGGAGCTCCTATAATTCACCCCTCCACTTT.

The CDR3 bases are TGCGCCAGCAGCGGGGGTGGGCCGACAGGTGAAGCTTTCTTT. Protein sequence: CASSGGGPTGEAFF. The V call is TRBV5-1, the J call TRBJ1-1; perhaps TRBD1 as D (6 bases). The CDR3 sequence is 14 residues long. V was shortened by 4 bases and J by 7 bases, with 17 bases between the two germline ends. The germline CDR1 and CDR2 sequences are SGHRS and YFSETQ.

This chain joins TRBV7-9 and TRBJ2-3; D is uncertain. The CDR3 sequence is 12 residues long. Looked up from germline, CDR1 is SEHNR and CDR2 is FQNEAQ (reference sequence). Between the trimmed V and J ends, which lost 1 base and 6 bases, there was a span of 5 bases. CDR3 nucleotide sequence: TGTGCCAGCAGCTTAGGGCCGGATACGCAGTATTTT. Its translation: CASSLGPDTQYF.

The chain employs TRBV5-1 and TRBJ2-7; maybe TRBD1 (6 bases). V lost 3 bases and J lost 0, with 10 bases in between. This CDR3 contains 14 residues. Germline CDR1 is SGHRS and CDR2 is YFSETQ. CDR3 DNA sequence: TGCGCCAGCAGCTCGACAGGATCCTCCTACGAGCAGTACTTC. Translation gives CASSSTGSSYEQYF.

This clone has a handful of counts. The V gene is TRBV25-1, the J gene TRBJ1-4; possibly TRBD1 for D (5 bases). Germline assignment: CDR1 MGHDK and CDR2 SYGVNS. CDR3 size: 13 residues. V lost 1 base, J lost 8 bases, and 8 bases lay in between. The DNA for the CDR3 is TGTGCCAGCAGTGAATCTGGGGGGGAAAAACTGTTTTTT. It translates to CASSESGGEKLFF.

Here the CDR3 DNA reads TGTGCCTGGAGTCCCTTGACTAGCGGGGGGACAGATACGCAGTATTTT. Its protein is CAWSPLTSGGTDTQYF. The chain recombines TRBV30 with TRBJ2-3, with TRBD2 matching over 13 bases. The CDR3 loop spans 16 amino acids. Germline V gene sequence: CDR1 GTSNPN, CDR2 SVGIG (reference sequence). Losses at the gene ends were 2 bases for V and 3 bases for J; bases not matched to a gene: 5.

This chain joins TRBV21-1 and TRBJ2-5; TRBD1, the table's D call, lacks a check against the DNA. TRBV21-1 is flagged as a pseudogene. This CDR3 has 19 residues. CDR3 amino acids: CASSKAVLSTGGKQETQYF. In DNA, the CDR3 is TGTGCCAGCAGCAAAGCCGTCCTAAGCACAGGCGGTAAGCAAGAGACCCAGTACTTC.

This chain joins TRBV5-1 and TRBJ1-1; D gene unclear. In germline, CDR1 is SGHRS, CDR2 YFSETQ. V was clipped by 1 base and J by 1 base, with 5 bases between them. This CDR3 contains 13 residues. The CDR3 here is CASSLNRNTEAFF. The CDR3 DNA follows: TGCGCCAGCAGCTTGAACAGGAACACTGAAGCTTTCTTT.